This TCR beta chain was sequenced for a study of T-cell reconstitution after alpha-beta-depleted transplantation in children (dated by TCRdb to the mid-2010s). In terms of the full investigation: Using TCR repertoire profiling, the study followed T-cell immune reconstitution in a quantitative way in children after TCRalphabeta/CD19-depleted allogeneic hematopoietic cell transplantation.

Libraries were prepared through PCR. Sequencing used an Illumina HiSeq 2500. Molecular barcoding was employed in the preparation of TCR libraries, with unique molecular identifiers being used to normalize TCRbeta repertoire quantification. The raw public data were reprocessed by TCRdb itself: fastp quality trimming at Q25, MiXCR clonotype calling, in-frame beta chains only. Records with the same CDR3 protein are collapsed into one entry carrying the most frequent genes and DNA. The sample has 120,000 to 150,000 distinct CDR3 sequences on record, about 9% of them singletons. The ten largest make up 18% of the sample. Results and caveats for the whole study, not just this receptor: The apparently early alphabetaT-cell count recovery about two months after transplant was reportedly dependent on only several hundred rapidly expanded clones derived from non-depleted graft cells. In some patients, the high TCRbeta diversity seen at day 60 was put down to recipient T cells and intrathymic progenitors that had survived conditioning. The frequencies of hyperexpanded clones fell over the following months, and after one year, T-cell counts and TCRbeta diversity were mostly attributed to newly produced T cells.

V has 1 base trimmed and J has 3 bases trimmed; junction bases matching no gene number 13. Including cysteine and phenylalanine, the CDR3 has 19 amino acids. Only CDR3 DNA remains: 57 bases, in frame from the first base. Per the germline V gene, SGHRS is the CDR1 and YFSETQ is the CDR2. This clonotype was seen ten or more times. It has no known antigen specificity. Nothing much larger sits one base from this clone, and base qualities are not available. The label giving this sample's treatment or condition can be read as: allogeneic hematopoietic cell transplantation with graft depleted of TCRalphabeta T cells and CD19 B cells. The transplant recipients were children given TCRalphabeta/CD19-depleted allogeneic hematopoietic cell grafts.

This specimen was PBMCs, mostly from graft donor cells, taken 180 days after TCRalphabeta/CD19-depleted stem cell transplant. The receptor's source is a female patient between 2 and 15 years old who had a stem cell transplant for congenital amegakaryocytic thrombocytopenia, so the T cells may come from the graft donor. This chain joins TRBV5-1 to TRBJ2-2, and TRBD2 aligns with 9 junction nucleotides. CDR3 reads: CASSLRPSGLASHTGELFF. The DNA sequence is TGCGCCAGCAGCTTGCGGCCTTCCGGACTAGCGTCGCACACCGGGGAGCTGTTTTTT.